This T cell receptor (beta chain) comes out of a study of T cells in Graves' hyperthyroidism and ophthalmopathy (dated by TCRdb to the late 2010s). In the study overall: A discovery cohort of about a hundred patients, 43 with Graves' ophthalmopathy and 55 to 60 with stable Graves' hyperthyroidism, was used to find distinguishing TCR V-J signatures. Prospective prediction of ophthalmopathy was tested in an independent validation cohort of some 19 hyperthyroidism patients and around 16 patients who later progressed to ophthalmopathy. Following sampling, methimazole starting at 30 mg daily was given to hyperthyroidism patients, and high-dose intravenous methylprednisolone was given to ophthalmopathy patients. The study also compared thyroid tissue and blood T-cell repertoires from about 6 Graves' hyperthyroidism patients. The 100 or so discovery patients were divided at random into training and test sets in a 7:3 ratio. TCR Vbeta CDR3 sequencing of some 140 peripheral blood samples (approximately 44 ophthalmopathy, about 75 hyperthyroidism and roughly 17 progressor patients) is reported in the paper.

TCR beta CDR3 regions were amplified from RNA transcripts. The first round of RT-PCR for the TCR CDR3 was performed with the HTBI primer set and the Qiagen OneStep RT-PCR kit. The libraries were constructed in a second round of multiplex PCR and then size-selected and purified. The libraries were sequenced on an Illumina HiSeq2000 using paired-end 100 bp reads. The authors processed their data as follows. SOAPnuke was used to process the raw data, removing reads that contained adapters or uncalled bases, had a mean Phred below 15, or lacked an exact match to the constant primer or identifier. High-quality paired reads were merged with COPE v1.2.5, and unique nucleotide sequences were defined as clonotypes. MiTCR v1.1 was used to align the clonotypes against IMGT TRBV, TRBD and TRBJ reference segments. The analysis included only V-J combinations with a frequency above 0.0001, which together covered over 98% of the repertoires. A TCS score was defined as the ratio between F50 (clonal expansion) and ExV (chaos), using BLOSUM62-based TCRdist between CDR3 peptides within each V-J. Welch's t-statistics and random forest reduced fewer than 600 V-J features to roughly 13, which were used in a naive Bayes classifier (R e1071). The Morisita-Horn index was used to measure how similar the thyroid and blood repertoires were. TCRdb reran the public reads through fastp at Q25 and MiXCR, keeping productive beta chains. Every entry covers one CDR3 protein and lists the most common genes and DNA from its rows. The V and J calls, along with clone size, are taken from TCRdb and not from the paper's own processing. This sample lists over 650,000 distinct CDR3 sequences; roughly 45% were detected once. The biggest ten clones account for less than 9% of the sample.

On this clonotype: Its antigen target is currently unknown. No much larger clonotype is one base removed from it; base qualities were not supplied.

CDR1 SGHTA and CDR2 FQGNSA were looked up in the germline V gene. The CDR3 contains 20 residues, cysteine and phenylalanine counted. The CDR3 DNA has 60 bases and is translated from base 1. Trimming removed 5 bases from V and 1 base from J; the gene matches leave 16 bases unexplained. What the research found in general, with its limitations: Ophthalmopathy was separated from stable hyperthyroidism by a 13 V-J signature model, with approximately 90% sensitivity and approximately 84% specificity obtained in cross-validation and 80%/75% obtained in testing. Most expanded thyroid clonotypes (frequency above 0.001) were also found in blood, which suggests that blood repertoires may mirror thyroid immune responses. Sample size was not statistically predetermined, and investigators were not blinded to group allocation. In validation, the model predicted progression to ophthalmopathy with over 65% sensitivity and less than 80% specificity, a median of roughly seven months before onset.

The study excluded patients with uncontrolled infections, other autoimmune diseases, pregnancy or lactation. Diagnoses relied on clinical symptoms, serum thyroxine and TRAb, thyroid ultrasound and orbital computed tomography. Trizol reagent was used to extract total RNA, and RNA quality was then checked on an Agilent 2100 Bioanalyzer. The chain is assembled from TRBV7-2 and TRBJ2-6; 8 bases in between match TRBD1. The TCR sequence derives from an adult man with Graves' disease, either hyperthyroidism or ophthalmopathy (not recorded which). Material for sequencing was peripheral blood or thyroid tissue (not recorded which). The base sequence is TGTGCCAGCAGCGGAAACAGGGGGATGAGAATAGGGTCTGGGGCCAACGTCCTGACTTTC. This encodes CASSGNRGMRIGSGANVLTF. Joined to the reference TRBV7-2 and TRBJ2-6 proteins, this CDR3 gives the full variable domain: GAGVSQSPSNKVTEKGKDVELRCDPISGHTALYWYRQSLGQGLEFLIYFQGNSAPDKSGLPSDRFSAERTGGSVSTLTIQRTQQEDSAVYLCASSGNRGMRIGSGANVLTFGAGSRLTVL.